This TCR beta chain stems from a study of spatial heterogeneity in lung cancer. Study results and limitations: Expanded TCRs classified as ubiquitous or regional were counted, and these counts tracked ubiquitous and regional nonsynonymous mutations, respectively. It was found that expanded intratumoral alpha and beta TCR counts tracked tumor mutation counts.

Via MiXCR, TCRdb re-called the 5' RACE reads, giving one row per CDR3 protein. The sample lists several thousand distinct CDR3 sequences, roughly 9.6% occurring once. Time point noted: sample taken at primary tumor resection. This clonotype appeared many times. Its matching antigen is unknown. The germline V gene encodes CDR1 DFQATT and CDR2 SNEGSKA (reference sequence). The ends were cut back, 5 bases at V and 3 bases at J, with 19 bases in the middle. The CDR3 loop spans 16 amino acids. The receptor's source is a male donor with early-stage non-small cell lung cancer. The gene calls are TRBV20-1 and TRBJ2-2, with D unclear. The sequenced sample was lung tumor tissue, obtained at surgery. This CDR3 is CSAQSSSSIYTGELFF. The CDR3 bases are TGCAGTGCTCAATCGTCCTCCTCTATATACACCGGGGAGCTGTTTTTT.